What follows are 23 T cell receptor beta chains derived from one specimen sequenced in a study of blood T cell repertoires in COVID-19. Using immunoSEQ multiplex PCR, the repertoire was profiled, and TCRdb retains in-frame clones only, with some absent. Of over 150,000 clones in the sample, roughly 84% were seen once. Sequencing input: peripheral blood. The receptor source for this set is an older woman with acute or convalescent COVID-19.

This clone has more than one count but fewer than ten. J is TRBJ2-3 and V is TRBV9; TRBD2 agrees at 7 bases. The CDR3 length is 17 residues. The germline CDR1 and CDR2 sequences are SGDLS and YYNGEE. V was pared by 2 bases and J by 1 base, with 10 bases of the junction left unmatched. CDR3 bases: TGTGCCAGCAGCGTCCGGGGCTGGGGGGGAGGCACAGATACGCAGTATTTT. Translation: CASSVRGWGGGTDTQYF.

The rearrangement links TRBV5-6 to TRBJ2-7, with 9 bases lining up with TRBD2. Trimming cost V 4 bases and J 5 bases; bases outside gene matches: 10. This CDR3 has 15 residues. The germline V gene has CDR1 SGHDT and CDR2 YYEEEE. CDR3 bases: TGTGCCAGCAGCCCCTTAGCGGGGGAGGCCCACGAGCAGTACTTC. It codes for CASSPLAGEAHEQYF.

V and J are TRBV18 and TRBJ1-5, with TRBD1 matching over 8 bases. J gave up 0 bases and V 3 bases, and 7 bases lay outside the gene matches. CDR1 is KGHSH and CDR2 is LQKENI in the germline V gene. This CDR3 spans 17 amino acids. The CDR3 DNA sequence: TGTGCCAGCTCACCCTCAGGGGGCCCCTATAGCAATCAGCCCCAGCATTTT. Encoded protein: CASSPSGGPYSNQPQHF.

This sequence joins TRBV10-3 and TRBJ2-5; no clear D gene. V lost 11 bases and J lost 7, with 11 bases in between. The germline V gene encodes CDR1 ENHRY and CDR2 SYGVKD. The CDR3 runs to 10 residues. The chain's CDR3 is CAPCRRTQYF. The DNA for the CDR3 is TGTGCCCCATGTAGAAGGACCCAGTACTTC.

The chain links TRBV18 to TRBJ2-7; possibly TRBD1 for D (6 bases). The V end lost 4 bases, the J end lost 4 bases, and 11 bases lay between the germline ends. Germline CDR1 is KGHSH and CDR2 is LQKENI. CDR3 length: 13 residues. This CDR3 is CASSLSTGYEQYF. In DNA form, the CDR3 reads TGTGCCAGCTCACTATCCACAGGGTACGAGCAGTACTTC.

J is TRBJ2-1 and V is TRBV24-1; D unresolved. The V end was cut by 5 bases, the J end by 10 bases, with 11 bases between. Germline CDR1 reads KGHDR; CDR2 reads SFDVKD. The CDR3 covers 12 residues. The CDR3 bases are TGTGCCACCAGTGGAAACGCGCGGGAGCAGTTCTTC. This gives the protein CATSGNAREQFF.

The genes are TRBV2 and TRBJ1-5; 9 nucleotides match TRBD1. The V gene's germline CDR1 is SNHLY and CDR2 FYNNEI. This CDR3 comprises 14 residues. V trimming: 4 bases; J trimming: 7 bases; junction bases outside the gene matches: 5. The CDR3 region is CASSAGTGYQPQHF. CDR3 coding DNA: TGTGCCAGCAGTGCCGGGACAGGGTACCAGCCCCAGCATTTT.

V and J are TRBV18 and TRBJ1-1; TRBD1 matches at 7 bases. Trimming at V came to 4 bases and at J to 0 bases, leaving 8 bases not matched to a gene. The CDR3 loop spans 16 amino acids. Germline-derived CDR1 and CDR2 are KGHSH and LQKENI. DNA of the CDR3: TGTGCCAGCTCACGGACAGGCCAAAGGATGAACACTGAAGCTTTCTTT. Its protein product is CASSRTGQRMNTEAFF.

V is TRBV7-9 and J is TRBJ1-5; D gene uncertain. The CDR3 runs to 16 residues. The V end lost 1 base, the J end lost 1 base, and 11 bases lay between the germline ends. CDR1 SEHNR and CDR2 FQNEAQ come from the germline V gene (reference sequence). This chain's CDR3 is CASSLEAGRSNQPQHF. CDR3 bases: TGTGCCAGCAGCTTAGAGGCGGGTCGGAGCAATCAGCCCCAGCATTTT.

The CDR3 region has the DNA TGTGCCAGCAGCGTTGAGTCTAGCCCCGGGGAGCTGTTTTTT. Its translation: CASSVESSPGELFF. This chain uses TRBV9 with TRBJ2-2; D is perhaps TRBD2 (5 bases). Trimming shortened V by 2 bases and J by 6 bases, and 11 bases separated the two germline ends. The CDR3 consists of 14 residues. CDR1 is SGDLS and CDR2 is YYNGEE in the germline V gene.

The V and J genes are TRBV19 and TRBJ2-7, with 10 bases matching TRBD1. Germline V gives CDR1 LNHDA, CDR2 SQIVND (reference sequence). Trimming at V came to 2 bases and at J to 6 bases, leaving 4 bases not matched to a gene. This CDR3 comprises 14 residues. The CDR3 here is CASSIRQGAVEQYF. The CDR3 DNA reads as TGTGCCAGTAGTATAAGACAGGGGGCCGTCGAGCAGTACTTC.

J is TRBJ1-5 and V is TRBV5-6; 11 positions match TRBD1. CDR1 and CDR2 from the germline V gene are SGHDT and YYEEEE. This CDR3 region has 17 residues. V lost 3 bases, J lost 5 bases, and 10 bases stayed unmatched. This chain's CDR3 is CASSYRTGGNRYQPQHF. Written as DNA, the CDR3 is TGTGCCAGCAGCTACCGGACAGGGGGCAATAGGTATCAGCCCCAGCATTTT.

The rearrangement links TRBV6-6 to TRBJ1-6; 7 bases fit TRBD1. This CDR3 is built from 17 residues. CDR1 and CDR2 from the germline V gene are MNHNY and SVGAGI (reference sequence). The V and J ends lost 5 bases and 9 bases, in that order; junction bases with no gene match: 16. CDR3 coding DNA: TGTGCCAGCAGTCCTCGCGGGTGGGGGACAGACTCTTCACCCCTCCACTTT. This codes for CASSPRGWGTDSSPLHF.

This chain's CDR3 is CATHQGLRQDGGYTF. For the CDR3, the DNA is TGTGCCACACACCAGGGCCTCAGGCAGGATGGTGGCTACACCTTC. The genes are TRBV7-2 and TRBJ1-2, with TRBD1 as a possible D gene (5 bases). The CDR3 loop spans 15 amino acids. The germline V gene encodes CDR1 SGHTA and CDR2 FQGNSA. V shed 10 bases and J shed 7 bases, with 25 bases lying between them.

The chain uses TRBV5-1 and TRBJ1-4, with 7 bases matching TRBD1. Unmatched junction bases numbered 3, after V lost 0 bases and J lost 4 bases. Germline lookup yields CDR1 SGHRS and CDR2 YFSETQ. CDR3 length equals 15 residues. DNA for the CDR3: TGCGCCAGCAGCTTGGAAGGGGGCTTTAATGAAAAACTGTTTTTT. Translating it yields CASSLEGGFNEKLFF. The complete variable domain, with remaining parts taken from reference TRBV5-1 and TRBJ1-4, reads KAGVTQTPRYLIKTRGQQVTLSCSPISGHRSVSWYQQTPGQGLQFLFEYFSETQRNKGNFPGRFSGRQFSNSRSEMNVSTLELGDSALYLCASSLEGGFNEKLFFGSGTQLSVL.

This chain links TRBV6-2 or TRBV6-3 with TRBJ1-6, with D unresolved. CDR3 length: 14 amino acids. CDR1 is MNHEY and CDR2 is SVGEGT in the germline V gene. V was pared by 2 bases and J by 7 bases, with 9 bases between. CDR3 bases: TGTGCCAGCAGTTACCGGAGTGGAAATTCACCCCTCCACTTT. It translates to CASSYRSGNSPLHF.

Ten or more counts support this clone. The sample carries other DNA sequences with the same CDR3. The chain couples TRBV7-9 to TRBJ1-1; D is undetermined. This CDR3 comprises 12 residues. Looked up from germline, CDR1 is SEHNR and CDR2 is FQNEAQ (reference sequence). V lost 3 bases and J 1 base, leaving 3 bases between the germline ends. Here the CDR3 reads CASSFQNTEAFF. CDR3 DNA sequence: TGTGCCAGCAGCTTTCAGAACACTGAAGCTTTCTTT.

The chain has TRBV2 and TRBJ1-1; the match to TRBD1 covers 9 bases. The V segment lost 6 bases and the J segment 1 base; nucleotides outside the gene matches: 9. Germline V gives CDR1 SNHLY, CDR2 FYNNEI. CDR3 length: 16 amino acids. The CDR3, as DNA: TGTGCCAGCAGAGCAAAACAGGGGGCGGGGAACACTGAAGCTTTCTTT. Its protein is CASRAKQGAGNTEAFF.

The CDR3 sequence is CASSERDRPKDTQYF. CDR3 nucleotides: TGTGCCAGCAGTGAACGGGACAGACCAAAAGATACGCAGTATTTT. The V call is TRBV2, the J call TRBJ2-3, with TRBD1 matching 7 bases. The CDR3 is 15 residues long. CDR1 SNHLY and CDR2 FYNNEI come from the germline V gene. J gave up 5 bases and V 2 bases, and 7 bases lay outside the gene matches.

The chain combines TRBV12-3 or TRBV12-4 with TRBJ1-1; 7 nucleotides line up with TRBD1. This CDR3 comprises 12 residues. Unmatched junction bases numbered 2, after V lost 5 bases and J lost 5 bases. The CDR3 nucleotides are TGTGCCAGCAGTGACAGGGAAACTGAAGCTTTCTTT. Translation: CASSDRETEAFF.

This rearrangement joins TRBV5-1 to TRBJ2-3; a weak D match, TRBD1 (6 bases). V lost 0 bases and J lost 2, with 13 bases in between. This CDR3 is built from 16 residues. Per the germline V gene, CDR1 is SGHRS and CDR2 is YFSETQ. This CDR3 reads CASSLGQGLSTDTQYF. CDR3 in DNA: TGCGCCAGCAGCTTGGGTCAGGGGTTATCCACAGATACGCAGTATTTT. Filled out from reference TRBV5-1 and TRBJ2-3, the complete variable domain reads KAGVTQTPRYLIKTRGQQVTLSCSPISGHRSVSWYQQTPGQGLQFLFEYFSETQRNKGNFPGRFSGRQFSNSRSEMNVSTLELGDSALYLCASSLGQGLSTDTQYFGPGTRLTVL.

This clone showed up just a few times. The rearrangement joins TRBV21-1 to TRBJ1-1; TRBD1 is taken as the D call from the table, unchecked against the DNA. TRBV21-1 constitutes a pseudogene. The CDR3 spans 14 residues. The CDR3 nucleotides are TGTGCCAGCAGCAATCCCAGGGGACCCACTGAAGCTTTCTTT. Protein sequence: CASSNPRGPTEAFF.

The chain recombines TRBV4-1 with TRBJ2-5, with D uncertain. The V end was cut by 0 bases, the J end by 6 bases, with 5 bases between. Germline V gives CDR1 MGHRA, CDR2 YSYEKL. This CDR3 spans 12 amino acids. The CDR3 DNA follows: TGCGCCAGCAGCCAAGACGCGCAGACCCAGTACTTC. Translated: CASSQDAQTQYF.